This T cell receptor beta chain was sequenced during a study of blood T cell repertoires in COVID-19. Study in general: Acute and convalescent COVID-19 specimens originated in the United States, Italy and Spain. T cells, B-cell-depleted T cells, or PBMCs provided the cDNA or gDNA that served as material.

From germline, CDR1 is MDHEN and CDR2 SYDVKM. This CDR3 contains 13 residues. The ends were cut back, 8 bases at V and 2 bases at J, with 12 bases in the middle. This clone was picked up one time. Authors' processing steps: Amplification of reference gene primers provided the estimated nucleated cell counts. The protocol was immunoSEQ multiplex PCR, while the TCRdb copy is restricted to in-frame clones and leaves out a portion. The V and J calls and clone size are taken from that table; D and trimming were inferred from the DNA. The repertoire includes around 150,000 clones, 88% of them detected once, and under 12% sits in the top ten.

The sample taken for sequencing was peripheral blood. V and J are TRBV28 and TRBJ1-2; a weak D match, TRBD1 (6 bases). The sequence was collected from a man aged 50-60 years with active or convalescent COVID-19. As DNA, the CDR3 is TGTGCCAGCGGCAGGGGCGAGAACTATGGCTACACCTTC. This translates into CASGRGENYGYTF.